This T cell receptor beta chain was identified in a study of blood T cell repertoires in COVID-19. Study overall: Whether acute or convalescent, the COVID-19 samples came from the United States, Italy and Spain.

Repertoires were generated with immunoSEQ multiplex PCR, while TCRdb's copy carries only in-frame clones and drops some. The repertoire includes roughly 230,000 clones, approximately 86% of them detected once, and more than 5.5% sits in the top ten. This CDR3 has 13 residues. With V trimmed by 6 bases and J by 6 bases, 6 bases remained unmatched. Germline-derived CDR1 and CDR2 are SNHLY and FYNNEI. The TCR comes from a human donor in a cohort sampled during active COVID-19. The chain is built from TRBV2 and TRBJ2-7, with 9 nucleotides matching TRBD1. What was sequenced was peripheral blood. This CDR3 reads CASRYDRGGEQYF. The CDR3, as DNA: TGTGCCAGCAGATACGACAGGGGGGGCGAGCAGTACTTC.